This T cell receptor beta chain stems from a study of CD8 T cells in Susac syndrome. RNA totalling about 0.5 to 1 ug underwent reverse transcription with random hexamers. The authors amplified TCR beta CDR3 across 54 Vbeta and 13 Jbeta using immunoSEQ multiplex PCR. TCRdb re-called the immunoSEQ multiplex PCR reads with MiXCR, one entry per CDR3 protein. Of tens of thousands of distinct CDR3 sequences listed, 80% to 95% were seen once; the top ten hold more than 0.45%. Sequenced sample: CD8+ T cells from PBMCs. The sequence derives from a human donor in good health.

The DNA for the CDR3 is TGTGCCAGCAGCTTAAGCCACTTCATGAACACTGAAGCTTTCTTT. Protein product: CASSLSHFMNTEAFF. The chain carries TRBV13 and TRBJ1-1; D unresolved. The CDR3 length is 15 residues. Deletions cut 2 bases from V and 0 bases from J, with 10 bases between. Germline V gene lookup returns CDR1 PRHDT and CDR2 FYEKMQ (reference sequence).